The clone carrying this TCR beta chain has a count of ten or more. One entry per CDR3 protein, called by TCRdb with MiXCR from the RT-PCR reads. The sample has hundreds of thousands of distinct CDR3 sequences, 12% seen once; the top ten hold 10%. This sample stems from a study of response to subunit inactivated influenza vaccine. V was pared by 1 base and J by 2 bases, with 3 bases between. This CDR3 is 12 amino acids long. Germline values: CDR1 SEHNR, CDR2 FQNEAQ (reference sequence). The genes are TRBV7-9 and TRBJ2-7; D uncertain. The source is a man over 45 who received an inactivated influenza vaccine. The material sequenced was PBMCs from blood, taken on the day of vaccination. DNA for the CDR3: TGTGCCAGCAGCTTAGTCCCCTACGAGCAGTACTTC. Translating gives CASSLVPYEQYF.